Below are 20 T cell receptor beta chains sequenced from a single sample in a study of T-cell reconstitution after alpha-beta-depleted transplantation in children. Researchers prepared the TCRbeta library using unique molecular identifiers, the study reports. TCRdb redid the calling of the PCR reads with MiXCR, one entry per CDR3 protein. Of 200,000 to 300,000 distinct CDR3 sequences in the sample, under 9.5% were seen once. The sequences come from PBMCs, mostly from graft donor cells, collected 180 days after TCRalphabeta/CD19-depleted stem cell transplant. The receptors originated from a male patient younger than 18 who had a stem cell transplant for acute lymphoblastic leukemia, so the T cells may come from the graft donor.

This clonotype was counted at least ten times. V is TRBV10-3 and J is TRBJ2-4; D perhaps matches TRBD2 (5 bases). CDR1 and CDR2 (germline): ENHRY, SYGVKD. CDR3 length: 14 residues. V lost 3 bases, J lost 4 bases, and 10 bases lay in between. CDR3 sequence (DNA): TGTGCCATCAGTGAAGAGGGAAGGAAAAACATTCAGTACTTC. Translation gives CAISEEGRKNIQYF.

This clonotype was counted a few times. This chain uses TRBV6-5 with TRBJ2-3, with D possibly being TRBD1 (6 bases). V dropped 2 bases and J dropped 2 bases, with 8 bases sitting between them. CDR3 length: 14 residues. Germline-derived CDR1 and CDR2 are MNHEY and SVGAGI. CDR3 loop: CASSYRDTTDTQYF. In DNA form, the CDR3 reads TGTGCCAGCAGTTACCGGGACACCACAGATACGCAGTATTTT.

This clonotype occurred many times. The chain links TRBV5-4 to TRBJ1-1; D gene unclear. The CDR3 covers 13 residues. Deletions cut 4 bases from V and 1 base from J, with 8 bases between. CDR1 is SGHNT, CDR2 YYREEE, per germline (reference sequence). The CDR3 loop is CASSTPGNTEAFF. The CDR3, as DNA: TGTGCCAGCAGCACCCCAGGGAACACTGAAGCTTTCTTT.

This clonotype showed up many times. The genes are TRBV7-2 and TRBJ2-5, with D perhaps being TRBD1 or TRBD2 (5 bases each). CDR3 length: 14 amino acids. The V and J ends lost 6 bases and 2 bases respectively, with 13 bases between them. The germline CDR1 and CDR2 sequences are SGHTA and FQGNSA. Here the CDR3 reads CASSLPGPQETQYF. The CDR3 nucleotides read TGTGCCAGCAGTTTACCGGGGCCGCAAGAGACCCAGTACTTC.

This clonotype was detected ten times or more. The chain joins TRBV7-9 to TRBJ2-2; D is unclear. The CDR3 runs to 16 residues. Germline assignment: CDR1 SEHNR and CDR2 FQNEAQ (reference sequence). Trimming took off 1 base at V and 2 bases at J, with 11 bases between the two ends. The CDR3 is CASSLVRARNTGELFF. The CDR3 DNA sequence: TGTGCCAGCAGCTTAGTAAGAGCCCGAAACACCGGGGAGCTGTTTTTT.

This clonotype was observed many times. The chain employs TRBV28 and TRBJ1-2; no clear D. This CDR3 has 15 amino acids. V lost 2 bases and J lost 4, with 14 bases in between. Germline V CDR1 and CDR2: MDHEN, SYDVKM. This chain's CDR3 is CASSLRALYLYGYTF. CDR3 in DNA: TGTGCCAGCAGTTTAAGGGCCCTCTACCTCTATGGCTACACCTTC.

This clonotype showed up just a few times. V is TRBV4-3 and J is TRBJ2-5; D remains unclear. The CDR3 covers 14 residues. Trimming took off 0 bases at V and 5 bases at J, with 10 bases between the two ends. Germline V lookup: CDR1 LGHNA, CDR2 YSLEER. The CDR3 coding sequence is TGCGCCAGCAGCCAAGATAGCAGGTCTGAGACCCAGTACTTC. Protein: CASSQDSRSETQYF.

The rearrangement uses TRBV20-1 and TRBJ1-1; D is ambiguous. The germline V gene encodes CDR1 DFQATT and CDR2 SNEGSKA (reference sequence). The CDR3 covers 16 residues. V was clipped by 2 bases and J by 4 bases, with 20 bases between them. The CDR3 bases are TGCAGTGCTAGAAGACCCACCAGCCCACGGGCCACTGAAGCTTTCTTT. Its translation: CSARRPTSPRATEAFF.

This chain uses TRBV6-5 with TRBJ1-5; D remains unclear. The germline V and J ends were trimmed by 4 bases and 3 bases, with 10 bases remaining between them. The CDR3 is 14 amino acids. Per germline, CDR1 MNHEY and CDR2 SVGAGI. For the CDR3, the DNA is TGTGCCAGCAGTTGGGCAGGTTTCAATCAGCCCCAGCATTTT. The encoded protein is CASSWAGFNQPQHF.

CDR3 protein: CSARVGQGSNEQFF. CDR3 bases: TGCAGTGCTAGAGTCGGACAGGGGAGCAATGAGCAGTTCTTC. The rearrangement joins TRBV20-1 to TRBJ2-1; 9 positions agree with TRBD1. After removal of 1 base from V and 6 bases from J, the junction contained 4 bases not matched to a gene. The CDR3 sequence is 14 residues long. Per germline, CDR1 DFQATT and CDR2 SNEGSKA (reference sequence).

This clonotype was recorded many times. This chain links TRBV15 with TRBJ1-5; D gene unclear. Trimming cost V 1 base and J 9 bases, with 7 bases left between them. CDR1 is LNHNV and CDR2 is YYDKDF in the germline V gene (reference sequence). CDR3 length: 12 amino acids. In DNA, the CDR3 is TGTGCCACCAGCAGAGTTGGAAGGCCCCAGCATTTT. It translates to CATSRVGRPQHF. Based on the CDR3 plus reference TRBV15 and TRBJ1-5, the full variable domain is DAMVIQNPRYQVTQFGKPVTLSCSQTLNHNVMYWYQQKSSQAPKLLFHYYDKDFNNEADTPDNFQSRRPNTSFCFLDIRSPGLGDTAMYLCATSRVGRPQHFGDGTRLSIL.

This clonotype was seen a handful of times. This sequence may be a read error, since a much larger clone differs from it by one base. In DNA, the CDR3 is TGTGCCATCAGTTTAAGGCTAGCGGGAGTTAGGTCCTACAATGAGCAGTTCTTC. Protein: CAISLRLAGVRSYNEQFF. The rearrangement uses TRBV12-3 or TRBV12-4 and TRBJ2-1; 10 bases are a match to TRBD2. The CDR3 sequence is 18 residues long.

This clonotype showed up many times. J is TRBJ2-3 and V is TRBV24-1; D ambiguous. Per the germline V gene, CDR1 is KGHDR and CDR2 is SFDVKD. The CDR3 extends over 14 amino acids. Trimming shortened V by 0 bases and J by 2 bases, and 5 bases separated the two germline ends. CDR3 amino acids: CATSDLRNTDTQYF. DNA of the CDR3: TGTGCCACCAGTGATTTGCGGAACACAGATACGCAGTATTTT.

This clonotype occurred many times. This chain joins TRBV7-2 and TRBJ2-1, with 8 bases aligning to TRBD2. Germline lookup yields CDR1 SGHTA and CDR2 FQGNSA. V was pared by 1 base and J by 9 bases, with 11 bases of the junction left unmatched. CDR3 length: 16 amino acids. CDR3 sequence (DNA): TGTGCCAGCAGCTTAGTAGGGACTAGAGGATGGAGTGAGCAGTTCTTC. Its translation: CASSLVGTRGWSEQFF.

Turning to this clonotype: A much larger clone lies a single base off, so this may be a read error. The J gene is TRBJ2-5, the V gene TRBV20-1, with a tentative D call TRBD2 (6 bases). This CDR3 is 16 amino acids long. The germline gives CDR1 DFQATT, CDR2 SNEGSKA (reference sequence). Here the CDR3 DNA reads TGCAGTGCTAGAGGATATCCGGGACTTGAAGGAGAGACCCAGCACTTC. It codes for CSARGYPGLEGETQHF.

This clonotype appeared a few times. The chain is built from TRBV19 and TRBJ2-2; D might be TRBD1 or TRBD2, each matching 5 bases. V lost 3 bases and J lost 5, with 10 bases in between. Germline V CDR1 and CDR2: LNHDA, SQIVND (reference sequence). The CDR3 sequence is 14 residues long. DNA of the CDR3: TGTGCCAGTAGTATCGGGGCGTGGACCGGGGAGCTGTTTTTT. It is translated as CASSIGAWTGELFF.

The table lists this clonotype with many counts. V gene TRBV12-3 or TRBV12-4 combines with J gene TRBJ1-5, with 8 bases lining up with TRBD1. The J segment lost 2 bases and the V segment lost 7 bases, leaving 22 bases of the junction unmatched. The CDR3 length is 20 residues. For the CDR3, the DNA is TGTGCCAGCACACGACAGGGGCCGGAAGTTAGGTATCCTGGCAATCAGCCCCAGCATTTT. Protein product: CASTRQGPEVRYPGNQPQHF.

This clonotype was found many times. CDR3 bases: TGTGCCAGCAGCTCCAGGCGGGGACAGGGAAGAACCGGGGAGCTGTTTTTT. It yields the protein CASSSRRGQGRTGELFF. V gene TRBV7-2 combines with J gene TRBJ2-2, with 9 bases fitting TRBD1. Germline CDR1 reads SGHTA; CDR2 reads FQGNSA. CDR3 size: 17 residues. Trimming cost V 4 bases and J 5 bases; bases outside gene matches: 11.

Many counts were recorded for this clonotype. This chain joins TRBV20-1 and TRBJ1-6; 9 bases agree with TRBD1. Germline V gene data show CDR1 as DFQATT and CDR2 as SNEGSKA (reference sequence). The CDR3 extends over 15 amino acids. Germline trimming cut 2 bases from V and 6 bases from J; bases unmatched to any gene: 5. For the CDR3, the DNA is TGCAGTGCTAGAAGGTTGGGACAGGGTAATTCACCCCTCCACTTT. This sequence encodes CSARRLGQGNSPLHF.

Worth noting for this clonotype: At one boundary the junction diverges from the germline segment, which might be a read error. The rearrangement links TRBV11-2 to TRBJ2-2, with a tentative D call TRBD2 (7 bases). CDR1 SGHAT and CDR2 FQNNGV come from the germline V gene. CDR3 length: 17 amino acids. The CDR3 DNA reads as TGTGCCAGCAGCTTATGGCGGGGGAGGGGGAGCACCGGGGATCTGTTTTTT. Its protein product is CASSLWRGRGSTGDLFF.